This T cell receptor (beta chain) was captured in a study of shared clonotypes between healthy human individuals. There are a few counts of this clone. V lost 8 bases and J lost 4, with 8 bases in between. Looked up from germline, CDR1 is SNHLY and CDR2 is FYNNEI. The CDR3 consists of 12 residues. Using immunoSEQ multiplex PCR, the repertoire was profiled, and TCRdb retains in-frame clones only, with some absent. The sample shows about 1 million clones, about four fifths of them seen only once. This chain connects TRBV2 to TRBJ1-4, with D possibly matching TRBD1 (5 bases). The sequence was collected from a man younger than 30 in good health. Some clones in this sample may be carry-over from other donors' samples. Sequencing used memory CD4+ T cells from PBMCs. Subset indicated: CD45RA-negative fraction. The CDR3 here is CASGTVNEKLFF. In DNA form, the CDR3 reads TGTGCCAGCGGGACTGTTAATGAAAAACTGTTTTTT.